In its sample, the clone carrying this TCR beta chain was seen many times. These data are taken from a study of T cells of healthy individuals. The CDR3 consists of 15 residues. Trimming stripped 4 bases from V and 4 bases from J, with 17 bases between. Per germline, CDR1 SGHRS and CDR2 YFSETQ. One entry per CDR3 protein, called by TCRdb with MiXCR from the 5' RACE reads. Among more than 85,000 distinct CDR3 sequences, around 17% were seen once, and the ten largest hold roughly 6.1%. The V and J genes are TRBV5-1 and TRBJ1-2; no firm D call. This clonotype was obtained from a human donor in good health. CDR3 nucleotides: TGCGCCAGCAGCCTCCTCCGCGGCGACTCCTATGGCTACACCTTC. Its protein product is CASSLLRGDSYGYTF.